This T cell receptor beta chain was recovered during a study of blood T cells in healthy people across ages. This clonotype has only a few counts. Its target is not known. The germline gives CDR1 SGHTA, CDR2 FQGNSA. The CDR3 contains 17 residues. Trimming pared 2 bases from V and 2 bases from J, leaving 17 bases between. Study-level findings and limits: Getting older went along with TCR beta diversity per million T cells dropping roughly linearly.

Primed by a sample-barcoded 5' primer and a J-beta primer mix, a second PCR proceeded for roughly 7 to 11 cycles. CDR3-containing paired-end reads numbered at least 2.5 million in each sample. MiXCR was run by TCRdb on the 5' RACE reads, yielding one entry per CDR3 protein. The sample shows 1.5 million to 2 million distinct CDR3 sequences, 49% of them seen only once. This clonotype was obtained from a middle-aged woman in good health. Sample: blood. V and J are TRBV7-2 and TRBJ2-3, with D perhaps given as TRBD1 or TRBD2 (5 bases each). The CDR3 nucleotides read TGTGCCAGCAGCTTAAGGGGAGCCCCCGAAGCCACAGATACGCAGTATTTT. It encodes CASSLRGAPEATDTQYF.